What follows are 31 T cell receptor delta chains derived from one specimen sequenced in a study of delta chains in infants with herpesvirus infections. TCR cDNA was made from PBMC RNA with gamma- and delta-chain-specific primers. TCRdb called clones anew from the RT-PCR reads with CATT. The sample consists of some 1,000 delta-chain clones, 25% to 30% of them appearing once. Sequenced here: peripheral blood, sampled at time point 2 of longitudinal follow-up. The receptors stem from a human donor who was a Ugandan infant, either HIV-exposed or HIV-unexposed (not recorded which).

This clone is deemed large. CDR3 in amino acids: CACDTIGGIRSWDTRQMFF. CDR3 DNA sequence: TGTGCCTGTGACACGATCGGGGGGATACGCTCCTGGGACACCCGACAGATGTTTTTC. This chain joins TRDV2 and TRDJ3, with 10 bases matching TRDD3. The ends lost 1 base at V and 0 bases at J; junction bases unmatched: 5. CDR1 and CDR2 (germline): GEAIGNYY, EKD. The CDR3 is 19 residues long.

This clone appeared a few times. Its ends do not fully match the called genes, so a read error is possible. The CDR3 spells CSATDKLIF. The DNA of the CDR3 is TGCTCAGCCACCGATAAACTCATCTTT. The chain couples TRDV1 to TRDJ1; no clear D. The CDR3 totals 9 residues. CDR1 is TSWWSYY and CDR2 is QGS in the germline V gene.

The V call is TRDV1, the J call TRDJ1, with 8 bases fitting TRDD3. Germline trimming cut 0 bases from V and 1 base from J; bases unmatched to any gene: 13. The CDR3 consists of 19 residues. Germline CDR1 and CDR2: TSWWSYY and QGS. The CDR3 sequence: CALGELSLLGDPGTDKLIF. The CDR3 DNA is TGTGCTCTTGGGGAACTTTCCCTTCTGGGGGACCCGGGCACCGATAAACTCATCTTT.

By sample fraction, this clone is medium-sized. The CDR3 protein is CALGELGIFGGYGDKLIF. The CDR3 bases are TGTGCTCTTGGGGAACTAGGGATTTTTGGGGGATACGGCGATAAACTCATCTTT. The chain couples TRDV1 to TRDJ1, with TRDD3 identical over 11 bases. Looked up from germline, CDR1 is TSWWSYY and CDR2 is QGS. Trimming cost V 0 bases and J 4 bases; bases outside gene matches: 10. CDR3 length: 18 amino acids.

This clone was seen a few times. The chain recombines TRDV1 with TRDJ1; the match to TRDD3 covers 8 bases. CDR3 length: 28 amino acids. Germline V CDR1 and CDR2: TSWWSYY, QGS. The V and J ends lost 1 base and 0 bases, in that order; junction bases with no gene match: 40. This chain's CDR3 is CALGERVLPSSLLGATTLLMTYTDKLIF. CDR3 in DNA: TGTGCTCTTGGGGAACGAGTCCTACCTTCGAGTTTACTGGGGGCTACCACTCTTCTAATGACCTACACCGATAAACTCATCTTT.

Note on this clone: A far larger clone is only one base removed, so a read error is likely. V usage is TRDV2 and J usage is TRDJ1; TRDD3 aligns across 10 bases. The CDR3 spans 15 residues. J gave up 2 bases and V 0 bases, and 2 bases lay outside the gene matches. Germline CDR1 reads GEAIGNYY; CDR2 reads EKD. The CDR3 bases are TGTGCCTGTGACACCCAACTGGGGGATACCGATAAACTCATCTTT. Its protein is CACDTQLGDTDKLIF.

As to this clone: This likely traces to a read error, being one base from a far larger clone. The chain employs TRDV2 and TRDJ1; 11 bases fit TRDD3. The V and J ends lost 3 bases and 0 bases, in that order; junction bases with no gene match: 2. This CDR3 contains 15 residues. CDR1 GEAIGNYY and CDR2 EKD come from the germline V gene. The CDR3 reads CACDVLGDNTDKLIF. Written as DNA, the CDR3 is TGTGCCTGTGACGTACTGGGGGATAACACCGATAAACTCATCTTT.

The rearrangement uses TRDV2 and TRDJ3; 7 nucleotides line up with TRDD3. After removal of 0 bases from V and 5 bases from J, the junction contained 18 bases not matched to a gene. The CDR3 totals 21 residues. CDR1 GEAIGNYY and CDR2 EKD come from the germline V gene. This CDR3 is CACDTVKLNWGQSGDTRQMFF. CDR3 bases: TGTGCCTGTGACACCGTAAAATTAAACTGGGGACAAAGCGGGGACACCCGACAGATGTTTTTC.

By sample share, this clone is medium-sized. The V gene is TRDV1, the J gene TRDJ3; 11 bases are a match to TRDD3. Trimming at V came to 0 bases and at J to 0 bases, leaving 16 bases not matched to a gene. This CDR3 comprises 24 residues. Germline V lookup: CDR1 TSWWSYY, CDR2 QGS. The CDR3 protein is CALGELALRVRWGIRSWDTRQMFF. DNA for the CDR3: TGTGCTCTTGGGGAACTAGCCCTACGAGTAAGATGGGGGATACGCTCCTGGGACACCCGACAGATGTTTTTC.

Note on this clone: This may stem from a read error, because a much larger clone lies one nucleotide away. Other DNA sequences of this sample code for an identical CDR3. This chain links TRDV1 with TRDJ1, with 10 bases aligning to TRDD3. CDR3 length: 22 residues. Germline V CDR1 and CDR2: TSWWSYY, QGS. The ends lost 0 bases at V and 3 bases at J; junction bases unmatched: 22. The CDR3 region is CALGELDLQLRYWGILADKLIF. Written as DNA, the CDR3 is TGTGCTCTTGGGGAACTTGACCTACAACTACGATACTGGGGGATCCTCGCCGATAAACTCATCTTT.

The genes are TRDV1 and TRDJ2; 7 bases match TRDD2. V was clipped by 3 bases and J by 11 bases; unmatched bases: 9. The CDR3 spans 14 residues. The V gene's germline CDR1 is TSWWSYY and CDR2 QGS. For the CDR3, the DNA is TGTGCTCTTGGGGATCCTTCCTTCCTCGCCCAACTCTTCTTT. It specifies CALGDPSFLAQLFF.

Relative to its sample, this clone is large (0.1 to 1%). The chain links TRDV1 to TRDJ1; 12 bases fit TRDD3. Trimming cost V 1 base and J 4 bases; bases outside gene matches: 19. The germline gives CDR1 TSWWSYY, CDR2 QGS. CDR3 size: 21 residues. The CDR3 is CALGEPPRRTGGYRRDDKLIF. In nucleotides, the CDR3 is TGTGCTCTTGGGGAACCCCCCAGGCGAACTGGGGGATACCGGCGAGACGATAAACTCATCTTT.

This clone qualifies as medium-sized. The chain recombines TRDV2 with TRDJ3; TRDD3 agrees at 10 bases. This CDR3 is built from 17 residues. The V and J ends lost 2 bases and 1 base, in that order; junction bases with no gene match: 1. Per germline, CDR1 GEAIGNYY and CDR2 EKD. In nucleotides, the CDR3 is TGTGCCTGTGACAACTGGGGGATGTCCTGGGACACCCGACAGATGTTTTTC. Amino acid sequence: CACDNWGMSWDTRQMFF.

Comments on this clone: A single base is all that separates this from a far larger clone, so a read error is likely. This CDR3 is also generated by other DNA sequences in the sample. The chain is built from TRDV1 and TRDJ1; 12 bases match TRDD3. The CDR3 is 22 amino acids. Germline assignment: CDR1 TSWWSYY and CDR2 QGS. CDR3 in DNA: TGTGCTCTTGGGGGGCCATGTTTCCCGTACTGGGGGATACAAGGGATCACCGATAAACTCATATTT. It translates to CALGGPCFPYWGIQGITDKLIF.

Comment on this clone: This sequence is one base from a far larger clone and is likely a read error. This sequence joins TRDV1 and TRDJ2; TRDD3 agrees at 9 bases. V lost 1 base and J lost 0; bases outside the gene matches: 18. Per the germline V gene, CDR1 is TSWWSYY and CDR2 is QGS. The CDR3 spans 22 residues. The CDR3 region has the DNA TGTGCTCTTGGGGAACCTGAACTTCTTATCCTGGGGGATGGAACTTTGACAGCACAACTCTTCTTT. Protein: CALGEPELLILGDGTLTAQLFF.

This chain's CDR3 is CALGESALLGDTATDKLIF. CDR3 DNA: TGTGCTCTTGGGGAAAGCGCCTTACTGGGGGATACCGCCACCGATAAACTCATCTTT. The chain employs TRDV1 and TRDJ1; 12 bases agree with TRDD3. Germline CDR1 reads TSWWSYY; CDR2 reads QGS. J lost 1 base, V lost 2 bases, and 11 bases had no gene match. CDR3 length equals 19 residues.

By frequency in the sample, this clone is large (0.1 to 1%). The V call is TRDV1, the J call TRDJ3; tentative D call: TRDD2 (6 bases). Per the germline V gene, CDR1 is TSWWSYY and CDR2 is QGS. The CDR3 runs to 22 residues. The V gene lost 2 bases and the J gene lost 0 bases, with 23 bases spanning the gap. The CDR3: CALGEGIPSHIKRSWDTRQMFF. For the CDR3, the DNA is TGTGCTCTTGGGGAAGGGATTCCTTCCCACATAAAACGCTCCTGGGACACCCGACAGATGTTTTTC.

This clone is large in the sample. This sequence joins TRDV3 and TRDJ2; 7 bases line up with TRDD3. Germline CDR1 is TVYSNPD and CDR2 is GDNSRS (reference sequence). V dropped 2 bases and J dropped 4; count of bases not matched to a gene: 4. The CDR3 runs 13 residues. In nucleotides, the CDR3 is TGTGCCTTTCGTGGGATACAGACAGCACAACTCTTCTTT. It encodes CAFRGIQTAQLFF.

About this clone: A much larger clonotype is one base distant, so this may be a read error. The rearrangement uses TRDV1 and TRDJ1, with 7 nucleotides matching TRDD3. The trim removed 5 bases at V and 3 bases at J, leaving 24 bases unmatched. CDR1 is TSWWSYY and CDR2 is QGS in the germline V gene. The CDR3 extends over 20 amino acids. The CDR3, as DNA: TGTGCTCTTGGGAAAGGGAATCCCTACGTGGGGGACAAGTACGCCGATAAACTCATCTTT. As protein: CALGKGNPYVGDKYADKLIF.

The chain links TRDV2 to TRDJ3; 7 bases fit TRDD3. Germline assignment: CDR1 GEAIGNYY and CDR2 EKD. CDR3 size: 22 residues. The J segment lost 0 bases and the V segment lost 3 bases, leaving 19 bases of the junction unmatched. CDR3 amino acids: CACDASVYPGDPLSWDTRQMFF. CDR3 sequence (DNA): TGTGCCTGTGACGCCTCCGTGTATCCGGGGGATCCTCTCTCCTGGGACACCCGACAGATGTTTTTC.

By share, this clone ranks as large. Distinct nucleotide sequences in the sample also encode this CDR3. The chain employs TRDV2 and TRDJ3, with D perhaps TRDD3 (6 bases). V lost 0 bases, J lost 0 bases, and 11 bases lay in between. The CDR3 is 18 amino acids. The V gene's germline CDR1 is GEAIGNYY and CDR2 EKD. The CDR3 region has the DNA TGTGCCTGTGACACCTGGGGGCCTAGCTCCTGGGACACCCGACAGATGTTTTTC. Translated, it gives CACDTWGPSSWDTRQMFF.

This clone turned up a few times. This clone may be a read error of a much larger clone one base away. This chain links TRDV2 with TRDJ1; D unclear. Deletions cut 2 bases from V and 2 bases from J, with 11 bases between. This CDR3 has 14 amino acids. CDR1 and CDR2 from the germline V gene are GEAIGNYY and EKD. The DNA of the CDR3 is TGTGCCTGTGACAAATTGGTGGATACCGATAAACTCATCTTT. The encoded protein is CACDKLVDTDKLIF.

On this clone: This likely reflects a read error, since a far larger clone is one base away. Other nucleotide sequences in the sample specify the same CDR3. This chain uses TRDV1 with TRDJ2; 8 bases agree with TRDD3. The ends lost 0 bases at V and 0 bases at J; junction bases unmatched: 18. Looked up from germline, CDR1 is TSWWSYY and CDR2 is QGS. CDR3 size: 22 residues. The CDR3 coding sequence is TGTGCTCTTGGGGAACTTGAACTTCTTATCCTGGGGGACGGAACTTTGACAGCACAACTCTTCTTT. This translates into CALGELELLILGDGTLTAQLFF.

As regards this clone: With only one base between it and a far larger clone, this is likely a read error. The CDR3 loop is CACDTGGYSSWDPRQMFF. CDR3 DNA sequence: TGTGCCTGTGACACTGGGGGATACAGCTCCTGGGACCCCCGACAGATGTTTTTC. The V and J genes are TRDV2 and TRDJ3; TRDD3 matches at 10 bases. This CDR3 region has 18 residues. Germline V gene data show CDR1 as GEAIGNYY and CDR2 as EKD.

By sample fraction, this clone is medium-sized (0.01 to 0.1%). The J gene is TRDJ1, the V gene TRDV2; TRDD3 aligns across 13 bases. Germline V gives CDR1 GEAIGNYY, CDR2 EKD. This CDR3 region has 18 residues. J gave up 0 bases and V 3 bases, and 9 bases lay outside the gene matches. This CDR3 is CACDSLLGDTQYTDKLIF. DNA for the CDR3: TGTGCCTGTGACTCCTTACTGGGGGATACGCAGTACACCGATAAACTCATCTTT.

This clone is deemed large. The rearrangement joins TRDV2 to TRDJ3; D remains ambiguous. From germline, CDR1 is GEAIGNYY and CDR2 EKD. Trimming removed 3 bases from V and 0 bases from J, with 11 bases in between. The CDR3 covers 17 residues. The CDR3 DNA reads TGTGCCTGTGACTCCCTTGGGAGCTCCTGGGACACCCGACAGATGTTTTTC. Protein: CACDSLGSSWDTRQMFF.

This clone counts as medium-sized (0.01 to 0.1%). This CDR3 reads CALGEVGRAGGYAEPPGYTDKLIF. The CDR3 DNA follows: TGTGCTCTTGGGGAAGTAGGACGGGCTGGGGGATACGCAGAACCCCCGGGTTACACCGATAAACTCATCTTT. The genes are TRDV1 and TRDJ1, with TRDD3 identical over 12 bases. The CDR3 extends over 24 amino acids. Germline V CDR1 and CDR2: TSWWSYY, QGS. The V and J ends lost 2 bases and 0 bases, in that order; junction bases with no gene match: 25.

Comment on this clone: This may stem from a read error, because a much larger clone lies one nucleotide away. The chain uses TRDV1 and TRDJ1; TRDD2 matches at 7 bases. The CDR3 runs 20 residues. Germline CDR1 and CDR2: TSWWSYY and QGS. V shed 1 base, J shed 4 bases, and the junction held 21 bases outside the gene matches. The CDR3 DNA sequence: TGTGCTCTTGGGGAACGGGGACATTCCTACGAAGCCAGGTGGGGCGATAAACTCATCTTT. Its translation: CALGERGHSYEARWGDKLIF.

On this clone: Possible read error: a much larger clone is one base away. This sequence joins TRAV14/DV4 and TRDJ1; TRDD3 matches 8 bases. Germline V CDR1 and CDR2: TSDPSYG, QGSYDQQN (reference sequence). This CDR3 has 22 amino acids. For the CDR3, the DNA is TGTGCTCTGAGTGTCGGGGGGATGGAGGTAATAAGAGGGATACGAGGGACCGATAAACTCATCTTT. Protein: CALSVGGMEVIRGIRGTDKLIF.

About this clone: It differs at one base from a far larger clone, so likely a read error. The identical CDR3 is also encoded by other nucleotide sequences in the sample. The gene calls are TRDV1 and TRDJ1; TRDD3 matches at 9 bases. The V gene end was trimmed by 5 bases and the J gene end by 0 bases; junction bases not matched to a gene: 34. CDR3 length: 25 residues. The germline gives CDR1 TSWWSYY, CDR2 QGS. The DNA of the CDR3 is TGTGCTCTTGGGCCCCTATATGGGGGGGTCGAACGTGGTTACTGGGGGACTAATTACACCGATAAACTCATCTTT. Encoded protein: CALGPLYGGVERGYWGTNYTDKLIF.

The table lists this clone with a count of one. Since a far larger clone is one base different, this is likely a read error. V gene TRDV2 combines with J gene TRDJ3; TRDD3 matches 8 bases. CDR1 and CDR2 from the germline V gene are GEAIGNYY and EKD. Trimming took 0 bases from V and 2 from J; bases not matched to a gene: 2. The CDR3 totals 17 residues. The CDR3 sequence: CACDTWGMPWDTRQMFF. The CDR3 nucleotides are TGTGCCTGTGACACCTGGGGGATGCCCTGGGACACCCGACAGATGTTTTTC.